Described below is a single TCR beta chain sequence and its context. Its binding antigen is unknown. Qualities for individual bases were not recorded, and no much larger clone is one base off. This sample was taken from a study of OX40 agonist ivuxolimab in advanced cancers. Study-level background: Ivuxolimab was a fully human IgG2 agonistic monoclonal antibody targeting the costimulatory receptor OX40 (CD134). Intravenous ivuxolimab was administered to patients every 2 weeks at six dose levels: 0.01, 0.1, 0.3, 1.5, 3 and 10 mg/kg. Of the approximately 50 dose-escalation patients, hepatocellular carcinoma was present in about 20, melanoma in approximately 15, renal cell carcinoma in 9 and head and neck cancer in 9. A male proportion of under 85% and a mean age of 60 years, ranging from about 20 to 85, were recorded for the dose-escalation cohort. Prior anti-PD-1, anti-PD-L1 or anti-CTLA-4 therapy was permitted, and about two fifths of dose-escalation patients had received checkpoint inhibitors. Partial responses occurred in three dose-escalation patients: two with cutaneous melanoma and one with hepatocellular carcinoma. The purpose of peripheral TCRbeta sequencing was to test whether ivuxolimab changed TCR sequence diversity and led to clonal T-cell expansion. The monotherapy dose-escalation portion (N of about 50 patients) of the phase I ivuxolimab trial is reported in the paper.

Genomic DNA was extracted from sorted cells for sequencing of the TCRbeta CDR3 region. The immunoSEQ Assay was used to sequence the TCRbeta CDR3 regions. The source is immuneACCESS, and TCRdb retained only in-frame sequences with V and J called. Part of the clones is not carried over; for the studies checked, unresolved V genes explain less than half of this, and the remainder is unexplained. The sample table holds 46,000 or so clones, of which around nine tenths were seen once. The top ten clonotypes cover approximately 10% of the sample. Patients with autoimmune disease history or receiving systemic immunosuppression were excluded from the trial. Peripheral blood for TCR sequencing was drawn from every dose cohort at baseline, at cycle 4 day 1 and at cycle 7 day 1. The samples were drawn from a first-in-human, open-label, multicenter phase I dose-escalation trial of ivuxolimab. Adults with locally advanced or metastatic head and neck squamous cell, hepatocellular, melanoma or renal cell carcinoma were enrolled in the trial. Before TCR sequencing, CD4+ and CD8+ T cells were separately sorted from peripheral blood.

Study-level results and caveats: After ivuxolimab, more expanded clones were found on average in CD8+ T cells than in CD4+ T cells. Clonal expansion of both CD4+ and CD8+ blood T cells was observed from baseline to week 6 at doses 0.1 to 3.0 mg/kg. In partial responders in the 0.1-3.0 mg/kg groups, normalized peripheral clonal expansion was found to be among the lowest, especially among CD8+ T cells. Low levels of normalized T-cell clonal expansion were also seen in some nonresponding patients. The antigen specificity of the peripheral T cells that underwent clonal expansion was not determined.

The CDR3 measures 11 amino acids from cysteine to phenylalanine. Only the CDR3 region is kept as DNA, spanning 33 bases read in frame from base 1. The sequence derives from an adult with an advanced solid tumor such as melanoma, head and neck, liver or kidney cancer. Recombination linked TRBV21-1 to TRBJ1-5. TRBV21-1 is a pseudogene. The sequences come from CD4+ or CD8+ T cells sorted from blood, collected in a trial of the OX40 agonist ivuxolimab. The DNA reads TGTGCCAGCAGCAAAAAACAGCCCCAGCATTTT. This encodes CASSKKQPQHF.